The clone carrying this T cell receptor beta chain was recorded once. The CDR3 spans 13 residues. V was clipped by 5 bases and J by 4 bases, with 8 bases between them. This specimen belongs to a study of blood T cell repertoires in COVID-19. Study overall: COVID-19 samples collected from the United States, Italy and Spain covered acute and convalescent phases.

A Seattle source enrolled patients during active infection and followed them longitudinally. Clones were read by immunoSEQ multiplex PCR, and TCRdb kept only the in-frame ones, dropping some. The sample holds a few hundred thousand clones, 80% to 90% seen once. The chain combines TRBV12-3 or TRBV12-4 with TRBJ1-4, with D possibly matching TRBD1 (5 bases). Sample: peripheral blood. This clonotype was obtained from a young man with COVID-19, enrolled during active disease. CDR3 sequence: CASSGQNNEKLFF. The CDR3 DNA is TGTGCCAGCAGTGGACAAAATAATGAAAAACTGTTTTTT.